This T cell receptor (beta chain) was recorded in a study of blood T cell repertoires in COVID-19. Study in general: Recovered status applied to Cohort 3 donors who had two consecutive negative PCRs. It also applied to those with clearance or with symptom resolution. The analysed material was cDNA or gDNA that came from T cells, B-cell-depleted T cells, or PBMCs.

The CDR3 runs to 17 residues. The study assigned cohorts using participant-reported clinical history. Authors' methods: Nucleated cell counts were estimated from reference gene primer amplification. Measured with immunoSEQ multiplex PCR; TCRdb has only the in-frame clones, and not every one. V and J calls and clone size are given by that table; D and trimming were obtained from the DNA. The table includes 330,000 or so clones, more than 75% detected once. The chain has TRBV21-1 and TRBJ2-5; TRBD2, the table's D call, lacks a check against the DNA. TRBV21-1 has pseudogene status. The clonotype originates from a man aged 40-49 years in a cohort exposed to, infected with or recovered from COVID-19 (not recorded which). Material: PBMCs or T cells enriched from blood (not recorded which). CDR3 loop: CASSKKKRESSGETQYF. In nucleotides, the CDR3 is TGTGCCAGCAGCAAAAAAAAGCGGGAGTCCTCTGGGGAGACCCAGTACTTC.